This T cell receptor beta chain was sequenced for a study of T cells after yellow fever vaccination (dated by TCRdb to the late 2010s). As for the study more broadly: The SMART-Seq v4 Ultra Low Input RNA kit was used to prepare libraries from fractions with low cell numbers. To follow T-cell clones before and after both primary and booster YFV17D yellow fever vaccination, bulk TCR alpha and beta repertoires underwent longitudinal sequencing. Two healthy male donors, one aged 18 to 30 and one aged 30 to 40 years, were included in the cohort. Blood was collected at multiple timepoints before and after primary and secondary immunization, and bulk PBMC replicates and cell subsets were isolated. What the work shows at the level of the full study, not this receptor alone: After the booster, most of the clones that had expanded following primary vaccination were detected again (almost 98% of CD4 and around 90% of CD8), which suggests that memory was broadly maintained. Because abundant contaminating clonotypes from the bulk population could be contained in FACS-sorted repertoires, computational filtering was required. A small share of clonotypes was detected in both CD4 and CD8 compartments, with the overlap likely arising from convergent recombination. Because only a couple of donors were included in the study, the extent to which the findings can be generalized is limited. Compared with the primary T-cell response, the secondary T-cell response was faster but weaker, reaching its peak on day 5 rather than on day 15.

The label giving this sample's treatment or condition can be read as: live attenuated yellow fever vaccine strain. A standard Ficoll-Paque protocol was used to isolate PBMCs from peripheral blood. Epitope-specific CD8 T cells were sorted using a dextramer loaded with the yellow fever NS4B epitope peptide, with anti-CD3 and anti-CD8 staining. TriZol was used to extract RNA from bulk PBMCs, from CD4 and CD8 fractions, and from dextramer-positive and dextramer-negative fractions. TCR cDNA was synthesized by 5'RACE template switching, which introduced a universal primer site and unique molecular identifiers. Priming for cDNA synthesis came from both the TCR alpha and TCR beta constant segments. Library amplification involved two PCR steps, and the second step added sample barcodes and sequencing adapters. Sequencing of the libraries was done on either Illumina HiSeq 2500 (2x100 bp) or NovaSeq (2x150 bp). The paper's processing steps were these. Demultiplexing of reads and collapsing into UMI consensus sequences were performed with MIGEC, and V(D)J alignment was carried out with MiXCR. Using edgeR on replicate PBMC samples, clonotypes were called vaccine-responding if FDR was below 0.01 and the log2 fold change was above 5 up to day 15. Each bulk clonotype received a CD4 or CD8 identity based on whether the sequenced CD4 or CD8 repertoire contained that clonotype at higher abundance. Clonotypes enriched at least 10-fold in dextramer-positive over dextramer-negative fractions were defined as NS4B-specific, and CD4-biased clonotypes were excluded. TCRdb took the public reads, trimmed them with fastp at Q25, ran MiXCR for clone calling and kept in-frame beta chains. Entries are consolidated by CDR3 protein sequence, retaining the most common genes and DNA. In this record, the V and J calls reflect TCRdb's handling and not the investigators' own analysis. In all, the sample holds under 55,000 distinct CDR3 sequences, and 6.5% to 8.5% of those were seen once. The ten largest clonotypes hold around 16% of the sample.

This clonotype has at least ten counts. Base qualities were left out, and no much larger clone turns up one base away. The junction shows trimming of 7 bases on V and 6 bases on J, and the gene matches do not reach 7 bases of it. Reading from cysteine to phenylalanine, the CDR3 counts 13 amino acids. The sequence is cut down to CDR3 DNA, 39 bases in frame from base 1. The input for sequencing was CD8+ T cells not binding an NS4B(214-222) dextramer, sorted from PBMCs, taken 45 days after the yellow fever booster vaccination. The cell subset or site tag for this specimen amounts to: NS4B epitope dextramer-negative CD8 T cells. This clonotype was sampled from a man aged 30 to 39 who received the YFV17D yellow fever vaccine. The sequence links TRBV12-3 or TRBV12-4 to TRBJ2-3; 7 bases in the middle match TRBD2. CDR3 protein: CASTLGGRDTQYF. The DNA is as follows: TGTGCCAGCACTTTGGGGGGGAGGGATACGCAGTATTTT.